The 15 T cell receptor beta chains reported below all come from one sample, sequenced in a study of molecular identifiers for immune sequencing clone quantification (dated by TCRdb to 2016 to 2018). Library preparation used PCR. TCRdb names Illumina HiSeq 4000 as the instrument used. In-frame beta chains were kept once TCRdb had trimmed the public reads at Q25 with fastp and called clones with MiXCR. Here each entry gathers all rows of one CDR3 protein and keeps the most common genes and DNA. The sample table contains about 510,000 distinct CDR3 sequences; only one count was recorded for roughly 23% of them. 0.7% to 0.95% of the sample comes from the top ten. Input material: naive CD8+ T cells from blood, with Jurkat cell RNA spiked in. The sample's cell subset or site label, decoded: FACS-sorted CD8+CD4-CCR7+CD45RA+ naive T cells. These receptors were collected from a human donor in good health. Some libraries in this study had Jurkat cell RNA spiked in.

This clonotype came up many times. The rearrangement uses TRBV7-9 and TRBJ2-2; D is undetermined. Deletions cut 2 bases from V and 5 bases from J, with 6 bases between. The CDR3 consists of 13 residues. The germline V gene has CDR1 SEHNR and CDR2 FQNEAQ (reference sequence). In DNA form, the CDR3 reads TGTGCCAGCAGCTTAAGGGAAACCGGGGAGCTGTTTTTT. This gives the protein CASSLRETGELFF.

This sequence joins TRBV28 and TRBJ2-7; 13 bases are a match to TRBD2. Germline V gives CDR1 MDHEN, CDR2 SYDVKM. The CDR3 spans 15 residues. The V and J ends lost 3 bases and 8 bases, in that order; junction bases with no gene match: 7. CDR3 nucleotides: TGTGCCAGCAGTTTTCGCGGGACTAGCGGGAACAAGCAGTACTTC. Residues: CASSFRGTSGNKQYF.

This CDR3 is CATSGQYNEQFF. CDR3 nucleotide sequence: TGTGCCACCTCGGGACAGTACAATGAGCAGTTCTTC. The chain joins TRBV24-1 to TRBJ2-1; 7 nucleotides align to TRBD1. Germline CDR1 and CDR2: KGHDR and SFDVKD. The CDR3 extends over 12 amino acids. Trimming at V came to 9 bases and at J to 4 bases, leaving 2 bases not matched to a gene.

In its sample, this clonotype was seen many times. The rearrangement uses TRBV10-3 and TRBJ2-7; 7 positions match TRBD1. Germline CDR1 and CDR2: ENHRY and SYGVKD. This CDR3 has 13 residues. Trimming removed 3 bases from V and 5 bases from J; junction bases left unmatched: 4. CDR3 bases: TGTGCCATCAGTGAAGGGCAGGGGGACGAGCAGTACTTC. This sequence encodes CAISEGQGDEQYF.

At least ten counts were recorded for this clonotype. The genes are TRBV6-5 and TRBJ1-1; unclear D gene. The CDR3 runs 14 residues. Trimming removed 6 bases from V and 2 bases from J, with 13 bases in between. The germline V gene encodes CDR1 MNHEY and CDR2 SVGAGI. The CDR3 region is CASSPFLANTEAFF. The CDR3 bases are TGTGCCAGCAGCCCCTTTTTAGCTAACACTGAAGCTTTCTTT.

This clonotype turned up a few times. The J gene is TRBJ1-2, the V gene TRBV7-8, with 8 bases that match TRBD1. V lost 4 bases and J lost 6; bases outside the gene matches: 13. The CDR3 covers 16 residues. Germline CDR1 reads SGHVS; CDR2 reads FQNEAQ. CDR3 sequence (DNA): TGTGCCAGCAGCTCCTCTAACAATGCAGGGGGCAATGGCTACACCTTC. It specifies CASSSSNNAGGNGYTF.

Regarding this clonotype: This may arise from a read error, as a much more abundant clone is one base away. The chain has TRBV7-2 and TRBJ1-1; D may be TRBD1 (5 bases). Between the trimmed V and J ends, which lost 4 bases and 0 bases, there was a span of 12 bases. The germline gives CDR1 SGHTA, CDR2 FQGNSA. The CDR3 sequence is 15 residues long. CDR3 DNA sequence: TGTGCCAGCAGCTCAGCCGGGGCTCTGAACACTGAAGCTTTCTTT. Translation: CASSSAGALNTEAFF.

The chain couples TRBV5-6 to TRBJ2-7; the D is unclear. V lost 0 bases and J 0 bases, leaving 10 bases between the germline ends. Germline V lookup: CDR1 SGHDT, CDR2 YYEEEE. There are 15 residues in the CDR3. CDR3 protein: CASSLDPLSSYEQYF. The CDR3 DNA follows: TGTGCCAGCAGCTTGGATCCACTAAGCTCCTACGAGCAGTACTTC.

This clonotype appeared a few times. CDR3 in amino acids: CSARDYRDNKNIQYF. The CDR3 DNA is TGCAGTGCTAGAGATTACCGGGACAACAAAAACATTCAGTACTTC. The gene calls are TRBV20-1 and TRBJ2-4; D might be TRBD1 (6 bases). Between the trimmed V and J ends, which lost 0 bases and 3 bases, there was a span of 12 bases. The germline V gene encodes CDR1 DFQATT and CDR2 SNEGSKA (reference sequence). The CDR3 is 15 amino acids.

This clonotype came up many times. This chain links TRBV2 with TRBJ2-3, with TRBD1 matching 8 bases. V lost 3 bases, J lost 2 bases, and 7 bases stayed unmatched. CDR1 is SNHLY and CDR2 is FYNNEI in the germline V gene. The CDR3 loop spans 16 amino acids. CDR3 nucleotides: TGTGCCAGCAGTGAGCCAGGGGGCAAATTCACAGATACGCAGTATTTT. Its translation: CASSEPGGKFTDTQYF. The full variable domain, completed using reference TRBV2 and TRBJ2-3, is EPEVTQTPSHQVTQMGQEVILRCVPISNHLYFYWYRQILGQKVEFLVSFYNNEISEKSEIFDDQFSVERPDGSNFTLKIRSTKLEDSAMYFCASSEPGGKFTDTQYFGPGTRLTVL.

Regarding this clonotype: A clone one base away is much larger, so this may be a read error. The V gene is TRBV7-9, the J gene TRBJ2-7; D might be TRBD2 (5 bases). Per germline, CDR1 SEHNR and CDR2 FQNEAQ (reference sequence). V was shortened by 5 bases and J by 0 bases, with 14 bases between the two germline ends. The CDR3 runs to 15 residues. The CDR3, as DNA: TGTGCCAGCAGCCCCGGGGTATTGGACTCCTACGAGCAGTACTTC. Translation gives CASSPGVLDSYEQYF.

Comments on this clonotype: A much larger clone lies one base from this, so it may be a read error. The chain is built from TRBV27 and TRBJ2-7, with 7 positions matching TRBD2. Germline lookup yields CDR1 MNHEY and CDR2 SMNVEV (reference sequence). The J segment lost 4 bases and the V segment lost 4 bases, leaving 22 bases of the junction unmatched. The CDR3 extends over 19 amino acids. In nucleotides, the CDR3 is TGTGCCAGCAGTTCCACCGCTCGGACTAGAGGAATTGGAGGGTACGAGCAGTACTTC. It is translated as CASSSTARTRGIGGYEQYF.

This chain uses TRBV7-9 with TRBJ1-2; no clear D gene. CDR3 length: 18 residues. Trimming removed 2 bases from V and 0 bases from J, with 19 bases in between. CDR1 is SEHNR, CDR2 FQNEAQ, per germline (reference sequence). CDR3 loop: CASSLILLSETSNYGYTF. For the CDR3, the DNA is TGTGCCAGCAGCTTAATTTTATTGTCCGAGACGTCTAACTATGGCTACACCTTC.

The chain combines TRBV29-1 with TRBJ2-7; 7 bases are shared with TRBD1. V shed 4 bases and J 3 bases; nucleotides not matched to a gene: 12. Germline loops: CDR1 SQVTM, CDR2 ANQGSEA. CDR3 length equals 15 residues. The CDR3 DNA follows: TGCAGCGTTGTCCCTGGGTTGACAGGGAGCTACGAGCAGTACTTC. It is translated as CSVVPGLTGSYEQYF.

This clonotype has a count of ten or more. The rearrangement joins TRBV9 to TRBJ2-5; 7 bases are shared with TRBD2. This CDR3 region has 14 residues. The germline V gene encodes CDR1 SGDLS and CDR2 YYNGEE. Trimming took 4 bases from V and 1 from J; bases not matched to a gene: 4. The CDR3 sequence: CASSTRGGQETQYF. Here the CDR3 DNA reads TGTGCCAGCAGCACCCGCGGGGGCCAAGAGACCCAGTACTTC.